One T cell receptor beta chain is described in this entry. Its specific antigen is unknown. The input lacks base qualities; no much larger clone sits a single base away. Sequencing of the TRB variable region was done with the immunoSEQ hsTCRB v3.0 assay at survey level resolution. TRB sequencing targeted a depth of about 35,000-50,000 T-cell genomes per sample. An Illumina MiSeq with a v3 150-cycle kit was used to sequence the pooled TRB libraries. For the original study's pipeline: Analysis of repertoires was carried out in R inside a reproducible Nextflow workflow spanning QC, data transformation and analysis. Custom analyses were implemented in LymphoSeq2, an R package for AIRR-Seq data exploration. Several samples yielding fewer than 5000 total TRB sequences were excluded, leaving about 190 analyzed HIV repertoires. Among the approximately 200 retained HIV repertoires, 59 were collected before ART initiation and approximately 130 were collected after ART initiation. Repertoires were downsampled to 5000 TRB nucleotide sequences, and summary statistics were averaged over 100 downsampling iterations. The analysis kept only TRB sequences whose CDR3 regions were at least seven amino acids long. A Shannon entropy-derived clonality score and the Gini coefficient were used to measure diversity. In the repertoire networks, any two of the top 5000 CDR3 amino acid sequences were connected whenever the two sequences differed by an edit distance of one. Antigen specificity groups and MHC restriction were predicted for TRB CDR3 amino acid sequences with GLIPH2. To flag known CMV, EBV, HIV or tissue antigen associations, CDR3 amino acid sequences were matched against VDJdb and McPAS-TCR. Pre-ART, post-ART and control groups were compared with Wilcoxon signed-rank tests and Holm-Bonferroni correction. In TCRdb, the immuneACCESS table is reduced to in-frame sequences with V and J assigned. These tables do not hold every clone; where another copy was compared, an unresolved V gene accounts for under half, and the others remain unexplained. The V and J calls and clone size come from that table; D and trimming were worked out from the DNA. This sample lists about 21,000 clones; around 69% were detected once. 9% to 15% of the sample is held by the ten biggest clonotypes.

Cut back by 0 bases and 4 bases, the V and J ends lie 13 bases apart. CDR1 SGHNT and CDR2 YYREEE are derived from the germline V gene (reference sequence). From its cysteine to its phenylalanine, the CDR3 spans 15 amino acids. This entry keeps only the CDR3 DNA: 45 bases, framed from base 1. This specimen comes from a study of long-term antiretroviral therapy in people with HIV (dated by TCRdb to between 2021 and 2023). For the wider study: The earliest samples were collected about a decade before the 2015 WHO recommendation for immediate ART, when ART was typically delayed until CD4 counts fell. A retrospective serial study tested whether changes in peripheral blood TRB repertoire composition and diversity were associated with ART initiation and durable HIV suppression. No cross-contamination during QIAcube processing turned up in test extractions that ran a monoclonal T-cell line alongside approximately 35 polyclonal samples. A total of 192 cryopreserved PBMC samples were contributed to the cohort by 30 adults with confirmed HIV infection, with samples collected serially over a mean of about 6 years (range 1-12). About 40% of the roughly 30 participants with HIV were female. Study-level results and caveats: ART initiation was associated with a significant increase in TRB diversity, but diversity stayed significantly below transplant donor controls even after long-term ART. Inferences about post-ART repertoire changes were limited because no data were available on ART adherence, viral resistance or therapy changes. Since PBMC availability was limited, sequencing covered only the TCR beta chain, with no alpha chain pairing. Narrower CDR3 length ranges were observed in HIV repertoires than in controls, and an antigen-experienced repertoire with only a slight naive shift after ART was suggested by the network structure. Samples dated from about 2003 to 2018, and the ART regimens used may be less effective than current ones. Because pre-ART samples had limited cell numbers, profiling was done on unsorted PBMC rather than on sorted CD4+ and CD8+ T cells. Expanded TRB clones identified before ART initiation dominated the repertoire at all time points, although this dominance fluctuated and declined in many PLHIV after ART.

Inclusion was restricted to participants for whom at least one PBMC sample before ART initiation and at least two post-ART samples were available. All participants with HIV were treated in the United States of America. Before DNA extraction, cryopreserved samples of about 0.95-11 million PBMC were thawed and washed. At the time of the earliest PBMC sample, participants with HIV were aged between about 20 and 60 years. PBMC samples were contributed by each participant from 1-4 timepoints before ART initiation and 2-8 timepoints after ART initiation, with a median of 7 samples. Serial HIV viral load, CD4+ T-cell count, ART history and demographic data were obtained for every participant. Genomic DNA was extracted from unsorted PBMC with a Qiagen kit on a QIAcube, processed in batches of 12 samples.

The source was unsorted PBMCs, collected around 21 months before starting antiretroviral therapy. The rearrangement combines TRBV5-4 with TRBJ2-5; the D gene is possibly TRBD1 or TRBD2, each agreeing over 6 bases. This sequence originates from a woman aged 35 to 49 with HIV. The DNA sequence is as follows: TGTGCCAGCAGCTTGGTCCCGGGGGCTATAGAGACCCAGTACTTC. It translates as CASSLVPGAIETQYF.